This T cell receptor beta chain stems from a study of blood T cell repertoires in COVID-19 (dated by TCRdb to 2018 to 2020). About the investigation overall: Samples covering the acute and convalescent phases of COVID-19 were provided by collaborators in the United States, Italy and Spain. The material from the prospective study consisted of cDNA or gDNA derived from T cells, B-cell-depleted T cells, or PBMCs. The dataset comprised deeply sampled blood TCRbeta repertoires from subjects exposed to, actively infected with, or recovered from COVID-19. The repertoires were released in a freely available public database meant as a resource for research on the immune response to SARS-CoV-2. The samples were drawn from the first 160 participants of the ongoing ImmuneRACE study and from 950 to 1,500 subjects provided by 6 global collaborators. Nearly every sample came with metadata listing a de-identified subject ID, COVID-19 status, age in years and sex. Where HLA class I and class II types were available, the types were taken from metadata supplied by the sample provider, not from assay-based typing.

Collaborating institutions collected whole blood in K2EDTA tubes following their own protocols. For TCRbeta analysis, collaborator samples were shipped as frozen whole blood, as isolated PBMCs, or as DNA extracted from either sample type. The cysteine opens and the phenylalanine closes a CDR3 of 15 amino acids. Only the CDR3 part of the read is kept: 45 bases, read in frame from the first base. The germline V end is reduced by 6 bases and the J end by 4 bases; junction bases left unmatched: 8. Per the germline V gene, ENHRY is the CDR1 and SYGVKD is the CDR2. The full study reports these points: Clinical and demographic metadata were provided uncurated, with the amount varying by source and participant.

TCRbeta CDR3 regions were amplified from genomic DNA using the immunoSEQ Assay, a bias-controlled multiplex PCR. In the authors' own workflow: Nucleated cell counts per sample were estimated from amplification of reference gene primers within the assay. To quantify the absolute abundance of each unique TCRbeta CDR3 rearrangement, sequence reads were collapsed and filtered. For each sample, productive Simpson clonality was calculated as the square root of Simpson's diversity index over productive rearrangements. TCRdb mirrors the immuneACCESS table, restricted to in-frame sequences. Some clones are absent from its copies; in checked studies, under half trace to an unresolved V gene, and the reason for the others is unknown. V and J calls plus clone size are reproduced from that table; the DNA served to infer D and trimming. This sample lists 100,000 to 120,000 clones; approximately 70% were detected once. The leading ten clones occupy about 2% of the sample.

With regard to this clone: Its antigen is still unknown. No much larger clonotype is one base removed from it; base qualities were not supplied.

Sequenced material: peripheral blood. This receptor was obtained from a woman aged 40-49 years with acute or convalescent COVID-19. Here the chain combines TRBV10-3 and TRBJ1-1, and TRBD1 matches 10 of the central bases. The DNA sequence reads TGTGCCATCAGCCTAAGGGACAGGGGACTCACTGAAGCTTTCTTT. It translates as CAISLRDRGLTEAFF.